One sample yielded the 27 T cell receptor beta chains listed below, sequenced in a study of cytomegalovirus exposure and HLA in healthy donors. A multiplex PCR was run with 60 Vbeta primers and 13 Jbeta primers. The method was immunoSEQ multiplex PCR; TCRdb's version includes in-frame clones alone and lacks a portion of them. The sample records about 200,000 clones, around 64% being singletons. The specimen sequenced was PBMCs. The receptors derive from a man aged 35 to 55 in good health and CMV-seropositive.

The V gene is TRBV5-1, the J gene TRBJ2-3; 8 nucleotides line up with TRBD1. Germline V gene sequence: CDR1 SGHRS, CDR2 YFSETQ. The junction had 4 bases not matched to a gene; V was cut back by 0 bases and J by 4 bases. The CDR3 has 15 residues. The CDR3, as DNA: TGCGCCAGCAGCTTGGTGGGACAGGCCCCAGATACGCAGTATTTT. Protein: CASSLVGQAPDTQYF.

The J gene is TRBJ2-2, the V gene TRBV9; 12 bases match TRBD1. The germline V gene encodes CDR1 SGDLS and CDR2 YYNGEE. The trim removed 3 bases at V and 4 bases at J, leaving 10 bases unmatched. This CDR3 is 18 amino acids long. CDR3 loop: CASSDRDRGPRVTGELFF. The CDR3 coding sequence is TGTGCCAGCAGCGACCGGGACAGGGGGCCCCGAGTCACCGGGGAGCTGTTTTTT.

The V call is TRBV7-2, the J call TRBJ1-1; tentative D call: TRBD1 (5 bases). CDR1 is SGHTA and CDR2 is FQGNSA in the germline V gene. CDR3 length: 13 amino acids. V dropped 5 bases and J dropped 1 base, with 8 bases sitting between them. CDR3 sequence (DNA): TGTGCCAGCAGCCGGACACAGAACACTGAAGCTTTCTTT. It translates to CASSRTQNTEAFF.

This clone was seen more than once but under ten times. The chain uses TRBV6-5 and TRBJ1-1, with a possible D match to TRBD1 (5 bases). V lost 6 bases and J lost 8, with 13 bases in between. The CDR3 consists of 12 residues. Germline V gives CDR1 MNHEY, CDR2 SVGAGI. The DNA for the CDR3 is TGTGCCAGCAGAAGACCGGGGGGAGAAGCTTTCTTT. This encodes CASRRPGGEAFF.

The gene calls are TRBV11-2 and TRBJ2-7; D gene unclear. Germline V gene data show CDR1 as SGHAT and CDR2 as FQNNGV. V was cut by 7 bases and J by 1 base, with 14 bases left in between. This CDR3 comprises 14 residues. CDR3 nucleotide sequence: TGTGCCAGCAACCACCCCAAGCGTTCCTACGAGCAGTACTTC. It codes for CASNHPKRSYEQYF.

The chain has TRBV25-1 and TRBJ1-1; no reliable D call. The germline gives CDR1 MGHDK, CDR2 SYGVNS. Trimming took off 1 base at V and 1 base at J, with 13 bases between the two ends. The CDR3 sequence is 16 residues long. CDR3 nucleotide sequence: TGTGCCAGCAGTGAATTGGGGTCGGGGAAGAACACTGAAGCTTTCTTT. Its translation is CASSELGSGKNTEAFF. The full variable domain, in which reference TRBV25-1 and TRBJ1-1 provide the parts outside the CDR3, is EADIYQTPRYLVIGTGKKITLECSQTMGHDKMYWYQQDPGMELHLIHYSYGVNSTEKGDLSSESTVSRIRTEHFPLTLESARPSHTSQYLCASSELGSGKNTEAFFGQGTRLTVV.

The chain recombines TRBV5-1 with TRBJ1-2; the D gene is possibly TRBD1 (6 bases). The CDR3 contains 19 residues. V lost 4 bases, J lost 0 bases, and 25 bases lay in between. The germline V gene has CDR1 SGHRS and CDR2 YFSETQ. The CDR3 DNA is TGCGCCAGCAGCCCCACCGGACCGGGGACAAGAGAGGCTAACTATGGCTACACCTTC. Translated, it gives CASSPTGPGTREANYGYTF. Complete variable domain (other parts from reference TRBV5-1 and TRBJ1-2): KAGVTQTPRYLIKTRGQQVTLSCSPISGHRSVSWYQQTPGQGLQFLFEYFSETQRNKGNFPGRFSGRQFSNSRSEMNVSTLELGDSALYLCASSPTGPGTREANYGYTFGSGTRLTVV.

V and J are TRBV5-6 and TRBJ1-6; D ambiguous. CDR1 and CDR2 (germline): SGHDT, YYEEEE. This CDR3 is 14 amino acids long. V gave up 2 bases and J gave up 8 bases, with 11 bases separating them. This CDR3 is CASSLGPGDSPLHF. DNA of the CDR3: TGTGCCAGCAGCTTAGGACCCGGGGATTCACCCCTCCACTTT.

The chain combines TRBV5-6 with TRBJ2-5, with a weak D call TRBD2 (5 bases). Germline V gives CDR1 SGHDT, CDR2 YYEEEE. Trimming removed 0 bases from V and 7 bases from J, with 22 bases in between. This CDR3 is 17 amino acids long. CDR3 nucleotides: TGTGCCAGCAGCTTGGATAGATGGGTCCGAGGGTCTGTGACCCAGTACTTC. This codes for CASSLDRWVRGSVTQYF.

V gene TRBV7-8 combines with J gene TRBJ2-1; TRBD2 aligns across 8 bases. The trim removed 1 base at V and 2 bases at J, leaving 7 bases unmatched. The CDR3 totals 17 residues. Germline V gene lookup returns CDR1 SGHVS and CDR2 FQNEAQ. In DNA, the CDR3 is TGTGCCAGCAGCTTAGGGGCCAGGGGACTAGCCTACAATGAGCAGTTCTTC. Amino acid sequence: CASSLGARGLAYNEQFF.

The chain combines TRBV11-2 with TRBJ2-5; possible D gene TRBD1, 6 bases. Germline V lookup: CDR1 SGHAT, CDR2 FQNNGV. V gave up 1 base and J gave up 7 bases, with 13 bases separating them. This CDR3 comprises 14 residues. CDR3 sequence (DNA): TGTGCCAGCAGCTTAGTTCTGGGGGCGGGGACCCAGTACTTC. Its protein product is CASSLVLGAGTQYF.

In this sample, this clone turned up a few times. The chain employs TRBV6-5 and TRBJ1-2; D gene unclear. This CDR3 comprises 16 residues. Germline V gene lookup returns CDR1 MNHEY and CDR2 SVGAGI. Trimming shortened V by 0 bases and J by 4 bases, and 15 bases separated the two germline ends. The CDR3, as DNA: TGTGCCAGCAGTTACTCTCCGGCAGGTCGCCCCTATGGCTACACCTTC. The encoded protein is CASSYSPAGRPYGYTF.

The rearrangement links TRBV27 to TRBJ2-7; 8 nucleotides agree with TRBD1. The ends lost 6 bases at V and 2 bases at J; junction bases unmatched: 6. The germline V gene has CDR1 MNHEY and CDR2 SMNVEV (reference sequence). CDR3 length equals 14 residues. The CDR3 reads CASREDRETYEQYF. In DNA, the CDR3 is TGTGCCAGCAGGGAGGACAGGGAGACCTACGAGCAGTACTTC.

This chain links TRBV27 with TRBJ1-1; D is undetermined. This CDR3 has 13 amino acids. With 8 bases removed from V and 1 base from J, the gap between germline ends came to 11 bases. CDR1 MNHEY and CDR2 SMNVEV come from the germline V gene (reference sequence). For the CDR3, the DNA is TGTGCCAGCCGCTTTCCGGGGAACACTGAAGCTTTCTTT. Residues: CASRFPGNTEAFF.

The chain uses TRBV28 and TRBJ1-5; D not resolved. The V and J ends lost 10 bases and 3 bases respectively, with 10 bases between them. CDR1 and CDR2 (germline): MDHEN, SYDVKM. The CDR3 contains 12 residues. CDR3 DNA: TGTGCCACAGGTATATACAATCAGCCCCAGCATTTT. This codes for CATGIYNQPQHF.

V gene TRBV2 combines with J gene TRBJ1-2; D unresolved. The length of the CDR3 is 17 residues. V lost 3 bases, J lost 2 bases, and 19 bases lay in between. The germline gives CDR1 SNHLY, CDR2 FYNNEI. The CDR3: CASSEEGSVFINYGYTF. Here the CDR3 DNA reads TGTGCCAGCAGTGAGGAGGGTTCGGTATTTATAAACTATGGCTACACCTTC.

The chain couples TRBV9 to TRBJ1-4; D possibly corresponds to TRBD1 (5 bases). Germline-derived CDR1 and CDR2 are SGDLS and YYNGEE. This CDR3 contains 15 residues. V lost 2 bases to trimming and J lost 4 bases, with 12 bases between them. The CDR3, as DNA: TGTGCCAGCAGCGTTGGGGGGTCAAATAATGAAAAACTGTTTTTT. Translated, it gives CASSVGGSNNEKLFF.

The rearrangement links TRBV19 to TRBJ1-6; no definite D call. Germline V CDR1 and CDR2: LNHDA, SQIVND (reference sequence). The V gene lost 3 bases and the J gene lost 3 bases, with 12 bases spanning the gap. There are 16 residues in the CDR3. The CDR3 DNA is TGTGCCAGTAGTATGGGCAGGCGAAACTATAATTCACCCCTCCACTTT. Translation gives CASSMGRRNYNSPLHF.

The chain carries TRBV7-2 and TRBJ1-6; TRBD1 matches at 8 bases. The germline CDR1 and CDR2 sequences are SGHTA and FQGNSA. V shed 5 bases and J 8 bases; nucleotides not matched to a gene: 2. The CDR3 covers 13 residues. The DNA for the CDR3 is TGTGCCAGCAGCCAGACAGGGGATTCACCCCTCCACTTT. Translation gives CASSQTGDSPLHF.

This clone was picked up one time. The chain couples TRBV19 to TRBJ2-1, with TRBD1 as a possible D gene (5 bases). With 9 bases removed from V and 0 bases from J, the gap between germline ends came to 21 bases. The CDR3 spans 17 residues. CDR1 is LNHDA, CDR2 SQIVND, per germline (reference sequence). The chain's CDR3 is CASQGVWGINSYNEQFF. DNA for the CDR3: TGTGCCAGCCAAGGGGTCTGGGGCATTAACTCCTACAATGAGCAGTTCTTC.

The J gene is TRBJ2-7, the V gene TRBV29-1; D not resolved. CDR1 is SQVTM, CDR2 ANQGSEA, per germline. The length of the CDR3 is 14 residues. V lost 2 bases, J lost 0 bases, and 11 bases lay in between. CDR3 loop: CSVELTAVSYEQYF. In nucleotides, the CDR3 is TGCAGCGTTGAACTTACGGCGGTCTCCTACGAGCAGTACTTC.

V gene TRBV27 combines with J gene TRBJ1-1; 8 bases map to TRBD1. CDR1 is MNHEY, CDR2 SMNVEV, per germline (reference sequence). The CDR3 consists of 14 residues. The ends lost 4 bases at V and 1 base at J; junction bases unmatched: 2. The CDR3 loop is CASSYQGANTEAFF. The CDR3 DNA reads TGTGCCAGCAGTTACCAGGGGGCGAACACTGAAGCTTTCTTT.

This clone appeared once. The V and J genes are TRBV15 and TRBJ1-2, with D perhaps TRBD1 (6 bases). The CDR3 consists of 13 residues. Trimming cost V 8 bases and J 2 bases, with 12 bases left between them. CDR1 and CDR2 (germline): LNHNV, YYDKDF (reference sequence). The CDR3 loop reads CATSGGANYGYTF. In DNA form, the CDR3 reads TGTGCCACCTCGGGGGGGGCGAACTATGGCTACACCTTC.

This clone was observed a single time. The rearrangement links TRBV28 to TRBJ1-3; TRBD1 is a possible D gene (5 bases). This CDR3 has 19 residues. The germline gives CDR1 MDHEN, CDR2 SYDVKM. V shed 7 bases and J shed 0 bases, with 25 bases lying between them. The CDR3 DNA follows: TGTGCCAGCACCCCTTGGGCGGGGAGGGGACCTCACTCTGGAAACACCATATATTTT. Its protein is CASTPWAGRGPHSGNTIYF.

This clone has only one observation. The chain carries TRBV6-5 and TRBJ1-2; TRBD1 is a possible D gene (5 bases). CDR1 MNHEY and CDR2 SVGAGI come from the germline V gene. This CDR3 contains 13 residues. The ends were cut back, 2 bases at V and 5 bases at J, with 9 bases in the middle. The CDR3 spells CASSYTGGYGYTF. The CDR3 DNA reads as TGTGCCAGCAGTTACACAGGTGGTTATGGCTACACCTTC.

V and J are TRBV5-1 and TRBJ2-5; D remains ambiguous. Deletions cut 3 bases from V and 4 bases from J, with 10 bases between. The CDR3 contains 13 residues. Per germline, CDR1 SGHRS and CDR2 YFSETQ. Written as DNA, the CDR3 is TGCGCCAGCAGCTACGACCCGGGAGAGACCCAGTACTTC. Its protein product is CASSYDPGETQYF.

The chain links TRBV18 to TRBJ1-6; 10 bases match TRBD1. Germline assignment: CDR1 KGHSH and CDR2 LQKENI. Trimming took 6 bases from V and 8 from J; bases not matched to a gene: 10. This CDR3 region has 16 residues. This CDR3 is CASSLTGQGEYSPLHF. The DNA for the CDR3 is TGTGCCAGCTCCCTTACCGGACAGGGGGAGTATTCACCCCTCCACTTT.